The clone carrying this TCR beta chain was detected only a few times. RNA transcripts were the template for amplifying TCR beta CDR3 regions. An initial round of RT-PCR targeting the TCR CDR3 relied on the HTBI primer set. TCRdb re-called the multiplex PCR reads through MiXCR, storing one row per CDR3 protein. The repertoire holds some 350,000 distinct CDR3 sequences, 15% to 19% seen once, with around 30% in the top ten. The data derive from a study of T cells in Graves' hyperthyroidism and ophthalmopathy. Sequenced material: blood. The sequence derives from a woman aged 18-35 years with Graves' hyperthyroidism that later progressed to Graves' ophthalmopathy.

The CDR3 region has the DNA TGTGCCAGTAGGCCATGGGGAGGGGGCCATGAGCAGTTCTTC. It specifies CASRPWGGGHEQFF. The V and J genes are TRBV19 and TRBJ2-1, with D possibly being TRBD1 or TRBD2 (7 bases each). Germline V gives CDR1 LNHDA, CDR2 SQIVND (reference sequence). The CDR3 spans 14 residues. V was shortened by 6 bases and J by 8 bases, with 17 bases between the two germline ends.